Listed below are T cell receptor beta chains from one sample, sequenced in a study of T cell responses to AZD1222 COVID-19 vaccine. Here immunoSEQ multiplex PCR was the method, and the copy in TCRdb shows in-frame clones only, minus some. The table has some 100,000 clones, about 88% seen once. This material consisted of peripheral blood, taken on day 0 of AZD1222 vaccination. The receptors originated from an adult in good health. Each CDR3 is given with its conserved first and last residue. A D gene is named only where the DNA matches it firmly. Size is omitted from some rows. Given values are once, few, many or a class for expanded clones.

TRBJ2-3 - - TRBV7-2 TGTGCCAGCAGCTTAGTTGCAGGGACCCACACAGATACGCAGTATTTT CASSLVAGTHTDTQYF
TRBJ1-2 TRBD1 once TRBV11-2 TGTGCCAGCAGCTTAAGAAGCAGAAAGGGACAGGGCGACTATGGCTACACCTTC CASSLRSRKGQGDYGYTF
TRBJ1-4 - - TRBV30 TGTGCCTGGAGCGTACCGGGACGGGTGAAGGAAAAACTGTTTTTT CAWSVPGRVKEKLFF
TRBJ1-2 TRBD1 - TRBV19 TGTGCCAGTACCTCCCAAGGACAGGGGGCGATTAACTATGGCTACACCTTC CASTSQGQGAINYGYTF
TRBJ2-7 - once TRBV7-8 TGTGCCAGCAGCTTAGCGGGAGGTTCCTACGAGCAGTACTTC CASSLAGGSYEQYF
TRBJ1-1 - - TRBV27 TGTGCCAGCAGTTTATTAGACAGTATCGGTCCGGAAGGCACTGAAGCTTTCTTT CASSLLDSIGPEGTEAFF
TRBJ2-5 - - TRBV5-4 TGTGCCAGCAGCCGTACCTGGTCGGAGACCCAGTACTTC CASSRTWSETQYF
TRBJ2-7 - - TRBV30 TGTGCCTGGAGTGTCCAGGGCTACGAGCAGTACTTC CAWSVQGYEQYF
TRBJ2-2 TRBD2 - TRBV5-4 TGTGCCAGCAGAAGTGGACTAGCGGGGGGGAACACCGGGGAGCTGTTTTTT CASRSGLAGGNTGELFF
TRBJ2-1 - - TRBV29-1 TGCAGCGTTTTGGAGGGGGCGAATGAGCAGTTCTTC CSVLEGANEQFF
TRBJ2-3 TRBD2 - TRBV7-2 TGTGCCAGCAGCTTAGGGGGGAGGGGCACAGATACGCAGTATTTT CASSLGGRGTDTQYF
TRBJ2-2 - - TRBV30 TGTGCCTGGAGTCCCTTCGGACCCGCGAACACCGGGGAGCTGTTTTTT CAWSPFGPANTGELFF
TRBJ2-1 - - TRBV5-1 TGCGCCAGCAGCTTGGGACTCTCCTACAATGAGCAGTTCTTC CASSLGLSYNEQFF
TRBJ1-2 - - TRBV19 TGTGCCAGTAGTTCATCCCCCCCAGGTACGGGGGCCGGCTACACCTTC CASSSSPPGTGAGYTF
TRBJ2-1 TRBD1 - TRBV9 TGTGCCAGCAGCGACCCGGGACAGGGGCCCTCCTACAATGAGCAGTTCTTC CASSDPGQGPSYNEQFF
TRBJ1-5 - - TRBV2 TGTGCCAGCAGTGACAGGGAGGGACAGCCCCAGCATTTT CASSDREGQPQHF
TRBJ2-3 TRBD2 - TRBV6-5 TGTGCCAGCAGTTACTCCTTCCTAGCGGGAGCAGATACGCAGTATTTT CASSYSFLAGADTQYF
TRBJ2-2 - once TRBV19 TGTGCCAGTAGCATCGGCCGGAGCGGCGGGGAGCTGTTTTTT CASSIGRSGGELFF
TRBJ1-2 - - TRBV5-6 TGTGCCAGCAGCTTGTTAAGTAGGGGCCTAGGAGGCTACACCTTC CASSLLSRGLGGYTF
TRBJ1-1 TRBD1 - TRBV7-8 TGTGCCAGCAGCTTAGGAGCCACAGGGGGGGCTTTCTTT CASSLGATGGAFF
TRBJ2-2 - - TRBV28 TGTGCCAGCAGTTTATTTGTTAGGCAGGGCCTGAACACCGGGGAGCTGTTTTTT CASSLFVRQGLNTGELFF
TRBJ2-7 - - TRBV6-5 TGTGCCAGCAGCCTCGCAGTCCAGGGCCTCTACGAGCAGTACTTC CASSLAVQGLYEQYF
TRBJ2-5 TRBD1 - TRBV7-2 TGTGCCAGCAGCCAAAGGGGACAGGGGGCGGGGACCCAGTACTTC CASSQRGQGAGTQYF
TRBJ2-5 - - TRBV5-1 TGCGCCAGCAGCTTGTGGGGCGGGGAGACCCAGTACTTC CASSLWGGETQYF
TRBJ2-2 - - TRBV7-2 TGTGCCAGCAGCCCCAACCATGTGTCCGGGGAGCTGTTTTTT CASSPNHVSGELFF
TRBJ1-1 - - TRBV9 TGTGCCAGCAGCGTTCAGGGGATGAACACTGAAGCTTTCTTT CASSVQGMNTEAFF
TRBJ2-2 - - TRBV21-1 TGTGCCAGCAGCAAGTGGGAGGGAGTCACCGGGGAGCTGTTTTTT CASSKWEGVTGELFF
TRBJ1-4 - - TRBV28 TGTGCCAGCAGTCCCTACCCGGCGGACCTCCCAAAAGATGAAAAACTGTTTTTT CASSPYPADLPKDEKLFF
TRBJ2-1 TRBD1 - TRBV29-1 TGCAGCGTCTCTGATGGGACAGGGGGTTTCGGTGAGCAGTTCTTC CSVSDGTGGFGEQFF
TRBJ1-1 TRBD1 - TRBV5-4 TGTGCCAGCAGCTCCGGAGGGACAGGGGCGATCACTGAAGCTTTCTTT CASSSGGTGAITEAFF
TRBJ2-7 TRBD1 few TRBV6-2/TRBV6-3 TGTGCCAGCAGTTCCCTGACAGGGATGACCTACGAGCAGTACTTC CASSSLTGMTYEQYF
TRBJ2-7 TRBD2 - TRBV7-2 TGTGCCAGCAGCTTAGGGGGTAGCGGGAGTGGCGAGCAGTACTTC CASSLGGSGSGEQYF
TRBJ1-5 - - TRBV19 TGTGCCAGTAGTCAGGGGCCGAGGCAGCCCCAGCATTTT CASSQGPRQPQHF
TRBJ2-3 - - TRBV5-4 TGTGCCAGCAGTAGGGACCCTAGCACAGATACGCAGTATTTT CASSRDPSTDTQYF
TRBJ2-1 - once TRBV10-1 TGCGCCAGCAGTGAGTCGGCTTCTGGTGGGTACAATGAGCAGTTCTTC CASSESASGGYNEQFF
TRBJ2-1 - - TRBV28 TGTGCCAGCAGCTTGTGGGGGTCCCCAAACAATGAGCAGTTCTTC CASSLWGSPNNEQFF
TRBJ1-2 - - TRBV7-8 TGTGCCAGCAGCTTATATGCAGAGGATCATCGGGGCTACACCTTC CASSLYAEDHRGYTF